This T cell receptor (beta chain) was recovered during a study of blood T cell repertoires in COVID-19 (dated by TCRdb to 2020 to 2022). In terms of the full investigation: The collaborator samples originated in the United States, Italy and Spain and spanned the acute and convalescent phases of COVID-19. The prospective study material was composed of cDNA or gDNA derived from T cells, B-cell-depleted T cells, or PBMCs. The samples were drawn from two sources: the first 160 participants of the ongoing ImmuneRACE study, and 1,000 to 1,500 subjects contributed by 6 global collaborators. A de-identified subject ID, COVID-19 status, age in years and sex were almost always included in the sample metadata. Where available, HLA class I and class II types were obtained from metadata supplied by the sample provider rather than from assay-based typing. The repertoires were released in a freely available public database meant as a resource for research on the immune response to SARS-CoV-2. Deeply sampled blood TCRbeta repertoires from subjects exposed to, actively infected with, or recovered from COVID-19 were included in the dataset. The paper's findings and limits, for the study overall: How much clinical and demographic metadata was included differed by source and by participant, and the metadata was provided uncurated.

Relative to germline, V is 6 bases shorter and J is 2 bases shorter, with 16 bases between their ends. For CDR1 and CDR2, the germline V gene (reference sequence) lists MNHEY and SMNVEV. The CDR3 contains 15 residues, cysteine and phenylalanine counted. The read is trimmed to its CDR3 DNA, 45 bases read in frame from base 1. The immunoSEQ Assay, a bias-controlled multiplex PCR, was used to amplify TCRbeta CDR3 regions from genomic DNA. The authors' pipeline ran thus. Within the assay, amplification of reference gene primers was used to estimate how many nucleated cells each sample contained. To quantify the absolute abundance of each unique TCRbeta CDR3 rearrangement, sequence reads were collapsed and filtered. For each sample, productive Simpson clonality was calculated as the square root of Simpson's diversity index over productive rearrangements. TCRdb's version of the immuneACCESS table is confined to in-frame rearrangements and falls short of the full clone set. An unresolved V gene accounts for under half of the shortfall where checked; the remainder is of unknown origin. Clone size and V and J calls were adopted from that table, with D and trimming inferred from the DNA. The sample table shows under 200,000 clones, and around 84% are seen once. The ten biggest clones cover 5% to 6% of the sample.

Comment on this clone: Its antigen remains unidentified. There are no base qualities to consult, and no much larger clone falls within one base.

One collaborating source in Seattle enrolled patients during active infection and followed them longitudinally through the course of disease. The collaborating institutions used their own protocols to collect whole blood in K2EDTA tubes. For TCRbeta analysis, collaborators shipped samples as frozen whole blood, isolated PBMCs, or DNA extracted from either of those sample types. The chain links TRBV27 with TRBJ1-2; TRBD1 is perhaps the D gene, given 5 matching bases. Sequencing was done on a sample of peripheral blood. This TCR came from a woman aged 50 to 65 with COVID-19, enrolled during active disease. The nucleotides read TGTGCCAGCAGGCGGTCAGGAGGGGAAAACTATGGCTACACCTTC. Its protein reads: CASRRSGGENYGYTF.